Listed here are 14 T cell receptor beta chains from one sample, sequenced in a study of CD8+ T cells in alopecia areata (dated by TCRdb to 2017 to 2018). The intended sense of this specimen's time point label: baseline before oral tofacitinib. Libraries were constructed by the immunoSEQ multiplex PCR assay. For TCR sequencing, RNA was extracted from every sample and reverse transcribed into cDNA to serve as template. The source is immuneACCESS, and TCRdb retained only in-frame sequences with V and J called. Part of the clones is not carried over; for the studies checked, unresolved V genes explain less than half of this, and the remainder is unexplained. Here the sample has approximately 59,000 clones; approximately 45% occur a single time. The leading ten clones occupy 15% to 20% of the sample. Source: CD8+ T cells sorted from blood, taken at week 0. All receptors derive from a human donor with alopecia areata.

The chain combines TRBV4-1 with TRBJ1-1; D not resolved. Looked up from germline, CDR1 is MGHRA and CDR2 is YSYEKL. Trimming stripped 3 bases from V and 6 bases from J, with 14 bases between. This CDR3 has 14 residues. CDR3 region: CASSQLPGRAEAFF. CDR3 coding DNA: TGCGCCAGCAGCCAGCTTCCTGGAAGGGCTGAAGCTTTCTTT.

The gene calls are TRBV5-1 and TRBJ1-1; D not resolved. Germline CDR1 SGHRS, CDR2 YFSETQ. The CDR3 length is 13 residues. With 3 bases removed from V and 5 bases from J, the gap between germline ends came to 11 bases. Here the CDR3 DNA reads TGCGCCAGCAGCTCACCGTGGGAAACTGAAGCTTTCTTT. Protein product: CASSSPWETEAFF.

This clone has just one count. J is TRBJ2-7 and V is TRBV30, with 7 nucleotides matching TRBD2. The V and J ends lost 7 bases and 5 bases, in that order; junction bases with no gene match: 8. Germline V gene lookup returns CDR1 GTSNPN and CDR2 SVGIG (reference sequence). The CDR3 runs to 12 residues. This CDR3 reads CASDSGNHEQYF. The CDR3 DNA follows: TGTGCCTCTGACAGCGGGAACCACGAGCAGTACTTC.

In its sample, this clone ranks as medium-sized. This chain connects TRBV6-5 to TRBJ2-2; D may be TRBD2 (6 bases). This CDR3 region has 14 residues. V was cut by 6 bases and J by 6 bases, with 14 bases left in between. The germline V gene has CDR1 MNHEY and CDR2 SVGAGI. DNA of the CDR3: TGTGCCAGCAGGCACGCGCGGGAATCCGGGGAGCTGTTTTTT. This translates into CASRHARESGELFF.

This rearrangement joins TRBV18 to TRBJ2-6; 7 nucleotides match TRBD1. J lost 1 base, V lost 4 bases, and 13 bases had no gene match. The germline gives CDR1 KGHSH, CDR2 LQKENI. This CDR3 is 19 amino acids long. The CDR3: CASSLDRSITWSGANVLTF. The CDR3 bases are TGTGCCAGCTCACTGGACAGGTCCATTACCTGGTCTGGGGCCAACGTCCTGACTTTC.

The gene calls are TRBV9 and TRBJ2-1; D gene unclear. Germline V gives CDR1 SGDLS, CDR2 YYNGEE. With 3 bases removed from V and 10 bases from J, the gap between germline ends came to 14 bases. This CDR3 is 13 amino acids long. The CDR3 nucleotides are TGTGCCAGCAGCGCCCCACTTTACGAGGAGCAGTTCTTC. Its protein is CASSAPLYEEQFF.

This clone was seen a handful of times. The J gene is TRBJ2-1, the V gene TRBV18, with D perhaps TRBD2 (5 bases). The ends were cut back, 1 base at V and 8 bases at J, with 9 bases in the middle. The V gene's germline CDR1 is KGHSH and CDR2 LQKENI. CDR3 length: 13 residues. The chain's CDR3 is CASSPQRADEQFF. The CDR3 region has the DNA TGTGCCAGCTCACCACAGAGGGCCGATGAGCAGTTCTTC.

J is TRBJ1-1 and V is TRBV2; D is possibly TRBD1 (6 bases). Deletions cut 8 bases from V and 2 bases from J, with 12 bases between. The length of the CDR3 is 13 residues. Germline assignment: CDR1 SNHLY and CDR2 FYNNEI. CDR3 protein: CASGGRANTEAFF. The CDR3 nucleotides read TGTGCCAGCGGGGGCAGGGCCAACACTGAAGCTTTCTTT.

The chain carries TRBV29-1 and TRBJ2-7; 9 positions match TRBD1. The V gene end was trimmed by 1 base and the J gene end by 3 bases; junction bases not matched to a gene: 7. The CDR3 contains 15 residues. Germline CDR1 is SQVTM and CDR2 is ANQGSEA. Here the CDR3 DNA reads TGCAGCGTTGAAGGTTTGGGACAGGGAATCTACGAGCAGTACTTC. It yields the protein CSVEGLGQGIYEQYF.

V usage is TRBV7-9 and J usage is TRBJ2-7, with D hard to call. The V gene's germline CDR1 is SEHNR and CDR2 FQNEAQ (reference sequence). This CDR3 contains 14 residues. Trimming removed 4 bases at V and 3 bases at J, with 13 bases between. The CDR3 loop reads CASSSGPGDYEQYF. The CDR3 bases are TGTGCCAGCAGCTCTGGTCCTGGGGACTACGAGCAGTACTTC.

V gene TRBV6-5 combines with J gene TRBJ2-1; D not resolved. V lost 2 bases and J 8 bases, leaving 13 bases between the germline ends. Germline V lookup: CDR1 MNHEY, CDR2 SVGAGI. The CDR3 extends over 14 amino acids. The CDR3 is CASSYGRGGYEQFF. The CDR3 coding sequence is TGTGCCAGCAGTTACGGGCGCGGTGGCTATGAGCAGTTCTTC.

V usage is TRBV7-9 and J usage is TRBJ2-7; tentative D call: TRBD2 (5 bases). The germline V gene encodes CDR1 SEHNR and CDR2 FQNEAQ (reference sequence). The CDR3 covers 11 residues. Deletions cut 5 bases from V and 4 bases from J, with 6 bases between. Written as DNA, the CDR3 is TGTGCCAGCAGCCGAGGGTACGAGCAGTACTTC. Translating it yields CASSRGYEQYF. The full variable domain, in which reference TRBV7-9 and TRBJ2-7 provide the parts outside the CDR3, is DTGVSQNPRHKITKRGQNVTFRCDPISEHNRLYWYRQTLGQGPEFLTYFQNEAQLEKSRLLSDRFSAERPKGSFSTLEIQRTEQGDSAMYLCASSRGYEQYFGPGTRLTVT.

This chain uses TRBV27 with TRBJ2-1, with TRBD2 identical over 14 bases. CDR1 MNHEY and CDR2 SMNVEV come from the germline V gene (reference sequence). CDR3 size: 15 residues. V lost 2 bases and J lost 6; bases outside the gene matches: 0. The CDR3 region is CASSLGTSGSNEQFF. CDR3 coding DNA: TGTGCCAGCAGTTTAGGGACTAGCGGGAGCAATGAGCAGTTCTTC.

CDR3 residues: CASTFTGAYEQYF. CDR3 nucleotide sequence: TGTGCCAGCACCTTTACAGGGGCCTACGAGCAGTACTTC. The V gene is TRBV7-2, the J gene TRBJ2-7; TRBD1 agrees at 7 bases. The germline CDR1 and CDR2 sequences are SGHTA and FQGNSA. CDR3 length: 13 amino acids. Trimming at V came to 7 bases and at J to 2 bases, leaving 5 bases not matched to a gene.